Below, 30 T cell receptor beta chains from the same sample are listed, as sequenced in a study of human T cells and chemical hapten exposure. Treatment described: therapeutic diphenylcyclopropenone sensitization with weekly scalp DPC. The library gave individual cDNA molecules unique molecular identifiers. TCRdb ran MiXCR on the reads and lists one entry per CDR3 protein. The sample yields a few thousand distinct CDR3 sequences, over 35% seen once. The sample in question was whole blood, obtained before DPC sensitization or 2, 6, or about 24 weeks after (not recorded which). The source of these receptors is an adult with alopecia areata. Some clones in this sample may be carry-over from other donors' samples. This table probably holds off-target reads from a library built for another chain.

V is TRBV6-2 or TRBV6-3 and J is TRBJ2-7, with D possibly TRBD1 on 6 matching bases. V lost 5 bases and J lost 0, with 8 bases in between. Germline loops: CDR1 MNHEY, CDR2 SVGEGT. CDR3 size: 13 residues. The DNA of the CDR3 is TGTGCCAGCAGTCCGGACAGCTCCTACGAGCAGTACGTC. Translating gives CASSPDSSYEQYV.

This clonotype is large (0.1 to 1%) in the sample. The chain uses TRBV7-8 and TRBJ2-5; D remains ambiguous. CDR1 is SGHVS and CDR2 is FQNEAQ in the germline V gene. V lost 1 base and J 4 bases, leaving 7 bases between the germline ends. The CDR3 runs 13 residues. CDR3 protein: CASSLGPSETQYF. As DNA, the CDR3 is TGTGCCAGCAGCTTAGGGCCATCAGAGACCCAGTACTTC.

The genes are TRBV21-1 and TRBJ2-7; TRBD1 reflects the table's D call only, with no check against the DNA. TRBV21-1 is deemed a pseudogene. This CDR3 region has 13 residues. CDR3 protein: CASSKEGPYEQYV. CDR3 bases: TGTGCCAGCAGCAAAGAGGGGCCCTACGAGCAGTACGTC.

Here the CDR3 reads CASRPLAGGPVTQYF. CDR3 nucleotide sequence: TGTGCCAGCAGACCCCTAGCGGGAGGGCCGGTTACGCAGTATTTT. This chain connects TRBV7-8 to TRBJ2-3; TRBD2 agrees at 12 bases. Trimming took 6 bases from V and 8 from J; bases not matched to a gene: 9. The CDR3 consists of 15 residues. Germline CDR1 reads SGHVS; CDR2 reads FQNEAQ.

In this sample, this clonotype turned up once. The chain carries TRBV9 and TRBJ2-7; 8 bases are shared with TRBD2. Unmatched junction bases numbered 5, after V lost 0 bases and J lost 3 bases. Looked up from germline, CDR1 is SGDLS and CDR2 is YYNGEE. The CDR3 consists of 15 residues. The CDR3 nucleotides are TGTGCCAGCAGCGTAGGAAGTAGCGGGGTCTACGAGCAGTACTTC. Translation gives CASSVGSSGVYEQYF.

The rearrangement links TRBV12-3 or TRBV12-4 to TRBJ2-1; TRBD2 agrees at 8 bases. Germline trimming cut 1 base from V and 2 bases from J; bases unmatched to any gene: 7. The CDR3 is 17 amino acids. The CDR3 loop is CASSLGFGRAAYNEQFF. The CDR3, as DNA: TGTGCCAGCAGTTTAGGCTTCGGGAGGGCCGCCTACAATGAGCAGTTCTTC.

The sample holds a few counts of this clonotype. The chain couples TRBV12-3 or TRBV12-4 to TRBJ2-7; the match to TRBD1 covers 9 bases. V trimming: 6 bases; J trimming: 0 bases; junction bases outside the gene matches: 3. The CDR3 has 14 amino acids. CDR3 DNA: TGTGCCAGCAGCCGACAGGGGGTCTCCTACGAGCAGTACTTC. Amino acids: CASSRQGVSYEQYF.

The chain carries TRBV5-4 and TRBJ2-7; D is perhaps TRBD1 (6 bases). The CDR3 spans 15 residues. Germline V CDR1 and CDR2: SGHNT, YYREEE (reference sequence). V lost 2 bases and J 1 base, leaving 13 bases between the germline ends. The CDR3 region is CASSFRGIGSYEQYF. DNA of the CDR3: TGTGCCAGCAGCTTCAGGGGTATCGGATCCTACGAGCAGTACTTC.

This clonotype was seen more than once but under ten times. V usage is TRBV7-8 and J usage is TRBJ2-1; no reliable D call. The germline V gene encodes CDR1 SGHVS and CDR2 FQNEAQ. V lost 1 base and J 7 bases, leaving 11 bases between the germline ends. The CDR3 length is 14 residues. This chain's CDR3 is CASSLVWSENEQFF. CDR3 nucleotide sequence: TGTGCCAGCAGCTTAGTGTGGTCGGAGAATGAGCAGTTCTTC.

This clonotype was detected only a few times. V is TRBV2 and J is TRBJ2-3; 10 bases line up with TRBD1. Looked up from germline, CDR1 is SNHLY and CDR2 is FYNNEI. V gave up 6 bases and J gave up 4 bases; unmatched junction bases: 4. The CDR3 is 14 amino acids. CDR3 nucleotides: TGTGCCAGCAGCAAGGACAGGGGGTCAGATACGCAGTATTTT. Its protein is CASSKDRGSDTQYF.

This clonotype was found a few times. The chain has TRBV3-1 and TRBJ2-5, with a weak D call TRBD1 (6 bases). The CDR3 totals 13 residues. Per germline, CDR1 LGHDT and CDR2 YNNKEL (reference sequence). Trimming stripped 4 bases from V and 6 bases from J, with 12 bases between. CDR3 sequence reads: CASSPTGSKTQYF. The CDR3, as DNA: TGTGCCAGCAGCCCAACAGGGTCGAAGACCCAGTACTTC.

CDR3 bases: TGTGCCAGCAGTTCCCTAGCGAGCCTCGCCTACGAGCAGTACGTC. It specifies CASSSLASLAYEQYV. J is TRBJ2-7 and V is TRBV6-2 or TRBV6-3, with D perhaps matching TRBD2 (6 bases). Trimming left V 4 bases short and J 2 bases short, with 15 bases between. This CDR3 comprises 15 residues. Germline lookup yields CDR1 MNHEY and CDR2 SVGEGT.

The V gene is TRBV11-3, the J gene TRBJ2-5; D might be TRBD1 (6 bases). Trimming shortened V by 6 bases and J by 3 bases, and 8 bases separated the two germline ends. In germline, CDR1 is SGHNT, CDR2 YENEEA. The CDR3 runs 12 residues. The CDR3 protein is CASSYREETQYF. CDR3 in DNA: TGTGCCAGCAGTTACAGGGAAGAGACCCAGTACTTC. Full variable domain (missing parts from reference TRBV11-3 and TRBJ2-5): EAGVVQSPRYKIIEKKQPVAFWCNPISGHNTLYWYLQNLGQGPELLIRYENEEAVDDSQLPKDRFSAERLKGVDSTLKIQPAELGDSAVYLCASSYREETQYFGPGTRLLVL.

The chain is built from TRBV19 and TRBJ2-7; D remains ambiguous. Germline V gives CDR1 LNHDA, CDR2 SQIVND (reference sequence). The CDR3 length is 14 residues. Trimming removed 7 bases at V and 0 bases at J, with 13 bases between. The CDR3 nucleotides are TGTGCCAGTAAGACGACACCCAGCTCCTACGAGCAGTACTTC. Its protein product is CASKTTPSSYEQYF.

The chain's CDR3 is CASSSELAGVTDTQYF. The CDR3 DNA is TGTGCCAGCAGTTCGGAACTAGCGGGGGTCACAGATACGCAGTATTTT. The chain has TRBV2 and TRBJ2-3; 11 bases agree with TRBD2. Per the germline V gene, CDR1 is SNHLY and CDR2 is FYNNEI. The V gene end was trimmed by 5 bases and the J gene end by 2 bases; junction bases not matched to a gene: 6. The CDR3 is 16 amino acids.

This clonotype has a handful of counts. CDR3 residues: CASSPNRDTQYF. In DNA, the CDR3 is TGTGCCAGCAGCCCTAATAGGGATACGCAGTATTTT. The chain joins TRBV7-9 to TRBJ2-3; D gene uncertain. Looked up from germline, CDR1 is SEHNR and CDR2 is FQNEAQ (reference sequence). V was shortened by 5 bases and J by 6 bases, with 9 bases between the two germline ends. The CDR3 totals 12 residues.

V is TRBV11-2 and J is TRBJ2-3, with D perhaps TRBD2 (6 bases). The CDR3 runs to 17 residues. V was shortened by 2 bases and J by 3 bases, with 18 bases between the two germline ends. Germline V gene lookup returns CDR1 SGHAT and CDR2 FQNNGV. The CDR3 reads CASSLFLRGMKTDTQYF. The CDR3, as DNA: TGTGCCAGCAGCTTATTCTTGCGGGGTATGAAGACAGATACGCAGTATTTT.

This clonotype appeared a few times. V usage is TRBV6-5 and J usage is TRBJ2-1, with 11 bases aligning to TRBD2. The germline gives CDR1 MNHEY, CDR2 SVGAGI. The CDR3 runs to 19 residues. V lost 6 bases, J lost 8 bases, and 21 bases stayed unmatched. The CDR3: CASSRRQGLAGGTGDEQFF. The CDR3 coding sequence is TGTGCCAGCAGCCGCAGACAGGGGCTAGCGGGGGGTACCGGGGATGAGCAGTTCTTC.

This chain connects TRBV10-1 to TRBJ1-1; 7 bases agree with TRBD1. The CDR3 extends over 15 amino acids. The trim removed 4 bases at V and 1 base at J, leaving 6 bases unmatched. CDR1 is WNHNN and CDR2 is SYGVQD in the germline V gene (reference sequence). The CDR3 sequence is CASSGPQGTNTEAFF. CDR3 DNA: TGCGCCAGCAGTGGTCCACAGGGGACGAACACTGAAGCTTTCTTT.

This clonotype turned up a few times. The V call is TRBV2, the J call TRBJ2-7, with D unclear. Trimming removed 3 bases at V and 4 bases at J, with 10 bases between. The CDR3 covers 13 residues. CDR1 and CDR2 (germline): SNHLY, FYNNEI. The CDR3 bases are TGTGCCAGCAGTGAGCCTATAAAATACGAGCAGTACTTC. The encoded protein is CASSEPIKYEQYF.

This clonotype was detected only a few times. The chain employs TRBV10-2 and TRBJ2-7; D remains ambiguous. Germline CDR1 reads WSHSY; CDR2 reads SAAADI. This CDR3 has 10 amino acids. V was trimmed by 6 bases and J by 6 bases, leaving 6 bases between them. The CDR3 region is CASRGFEQYF. In DNA, the CDR3 is TGCGCCAGCAGGGGGTTCGAGCAGTACTTC.

This clonotype has more than one count but fewer than ten. This chain connects TRBV29-1 to TRBJ2-3; D ambiguous. Germline CDR1 is SQVTM and CDR2 is ANQGSEA. Trimming stripped 3 bases from V and 3 bases from J, with 7 bases between. The CDR3 runs 12 residues. The CDR3 reads CSVDSQTDTQYF. The CDR3 DNA reads TGCAGCGTTGATTCGCAGACAGATACGCAGTATTTT.

This chain links TRBV5-5 with TRBJ2-3; D not certain. Trimming left V 4 bases short and J 0 bases short, with 12 bases between. CDR3 size: 15 residues. Germline V CDR1 and CDR2: SGHKS, YYEKEE (reference sequence). DNA for the CDR3: TGTGCCAGCAGCCAAAGGGTGGCTAGCACAGATACGCAGTATTTT. Translating gives CASSQRVASTDTQYF.

The rearrangement links TRBV27 to TRBJ2-7, with 7 bases identical to TRBD1. The CDR3 length is 14 residues. Trimming took 5 bases from V and 3 from J; bases not matched to a gene: 7. Germline V CDR1 and CDR2: MNHEY, SMNVEV (reference sequence). CDR3 loop: CASSAQDRVYEQYV. CDR3 in DNA: TGTGCCAGCAGTGCGCAAGACAGGGTCTACGAGCAGTACGTC.

V usage is TRBV11-2 and J usage is TRBJ2-7; D call uncertain. V gave up 5 bases and J gave up 3 bases, with 5 bases separating them. CDR1 is SGHAT and CDR2 is FQNNGV in the germline V gene. The CDR3 covers 11 residues. The CDR3 DNA reads as TGTGCCAGCAGCGTGCACTACGAGCAGTACTTC. The encoded protein is CASSVHYEQYF.

This clonotype was picked up a small number of times. This chain links TRBV4-2 with TRBJ2-3; unclear D gene. CDR3 length: 13 residues. Germline V gives CDR1 LGHNA, CDR2 YNFKEQ. The V end lost 2 bases, the J end lost 8 bases, and 11 bases lay between the germline ends. CDR3 amino acids: CASSQSGLGTQYF. CDR3 DNA: TGTGCCAGCAGCCAATCTGGGTTAGGTACGCAGTATTTT.

The chain uses TRBV18 and TRBJ2-3; 8 nucleotides align to TRBD1. With V trimmed by 5 bases and J by 1 base, 5 bases remained unmatched. CDR3 length equals 15 residues. Germline CDR1 reads KGHSH; CDR2 reads LQKENI. CDR3 amino acids: CASSTDRGRTDTQYF. In DNA form, the CDR3 reads TGTGCCAGCTCAACAGACAGGGGCCGCACAGATACGCAGTATTTT.

V gene TRBV20-1 combines with J gene TRBJ2-3; 14 bases map to TRBD2. CDR3 size: 15 residues. Trimming removed 5 bases from V and 0 bases from J; junction bases left unmatched: 1. The V gene's germline CDR1 is DFQATT and CDR2 SNEGSKA (reference sequence). The CDR3 nucleotides read TGCAGTGCTTGGACTAGCGGGAGGAGCACAGATACGCAGTATTTT. This codes for CSAWTSGRSTDTQYF.

This clonotype was detected a few times. The gene calls are TRBV6-6 and TRBJ1-6; the D is unclear. Trimming cost V 2 bases and J 6 bases, with 2 bases left between them. CDR1 is MNHNY, CDR2 SVGAGI, per germline (reference sequence). CDR3 length equals 12 residues. CDR3 sequence: CASSYVNSPLHF. CDR3 coding DNA: TGTGCCAGCAGTTACGTTAATTCACCCCTCCACTTT.

The rearrangement joins TRBV6-2 or TRBV6-3 to TRBJ2-7, with 10 nucleotides matching TRBD1. V lost 6 bases, J lost 5 bases, and 7 bases stayed unmatched. The germline V gene encodes CDR1 MNHEY and CDR2 SVGEGT. The CDR3 length is 14 residues. The CDR3 sequence: CASRFPGQGNEQYF. CDR3 nucleotide sequence: TGTGCCAGCAGATTCCCGGGACAGGGGAACGAGCAGTACTTC.